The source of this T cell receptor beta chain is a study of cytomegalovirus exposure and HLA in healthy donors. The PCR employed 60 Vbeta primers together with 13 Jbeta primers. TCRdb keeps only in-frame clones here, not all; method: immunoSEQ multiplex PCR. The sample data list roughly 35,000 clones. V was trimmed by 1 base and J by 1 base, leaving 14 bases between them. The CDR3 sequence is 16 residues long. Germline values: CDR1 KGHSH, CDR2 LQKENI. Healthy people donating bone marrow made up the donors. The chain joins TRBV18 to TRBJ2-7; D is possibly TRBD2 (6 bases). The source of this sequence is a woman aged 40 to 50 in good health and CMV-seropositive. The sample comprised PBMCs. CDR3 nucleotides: TGTGCCAGCTCACCACAGACCGGGAGTTATTCCTACGAGCAGTACTTC. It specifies CASSPQTGSYSYEQYF.